This TCR beta chain was recorded in a study of early stage breast cancer tumors (dated by TCRdb to 2017 to 2019). Notes on the research overall: Of the roughly 15 invasive breast tumors, approximately 11 were found to be estrogen receptor-positive, progesterone receptor-positive and HER2-negative. Across all samples, approximately 2,500,000 templates representing about 1,100,000 unique clonotypes were detected. Of the approximately twelve ER+/PR+/HER2- tumors, eight were classified as invasive ductal carcinomas and four as invasive lobular carcinomas. On average, each sample had 9 to 10-fold read coverage. Summary of the overall study and its limitations: Greater similarity was observed between blood and normal breast repertoires than between blood and tumor repertoires, and tumor was distinguished from normal in about 85% of the 16 patients when each tissue was compared with blood. Compared with adjacent normal breast tissue, tumors had approximately 2.5-fold higher T cell density and higher clonality. Because the cohort was small, a breakdown by tumor subtype could not be done. Enriched TCRB sequences shared across patients were found to be mostly commonly generated sequences that were unlikely to play an important role in the tumor microenvironment. Chain pairing and functional markers such as CD4, CD8 and FOXP3 were not captured by bulk genomic DNA sequencing of unsorted cells.

This clone was recorded once. Its antigen remains undetermined. Base qualities were left out, and no much larger clone turns up one base away. Every sample was amplified as two independent genomic DNA replicates, using roughly 0.5 ug for blood and approximately 1.5 ug for tumor or normal breast. TCRB sequencing of genomic DNA was carried out with the ImmunoSeq Intro kit according to the manufacturer's instructions. For absolute quantification, the roughly 30-cycle multiplex PCR included proprietary primers along with spike-in control sequences. Single-end 150-bp reads were used to sequence an 87-bp fragment spanning the CDR3 plus the flanking V and J genes. Each lane of an Illumina MiSeq running version 3.0 chemistry carried seven multiplexed samples, with two replicates apiece. The published analysis was carried out like this. Raw data were processed by the vendor's proprietary pipeline, with both replicates merged into one result per sample. To define clonotypes, the study grouped productive rearrangements that shared the V-gene family, CDR3 amino acid sequence and J-gene segment. Clonality was computed as 1 minus the normalized Shannon entropy (Pielou evenness) of TCRB abundances. T cell density was estimated as total templates divided by the number of input cells, with the number of input cells inferred from the DNA input amount. Recon, run with its default parameters, was used to estimate overall repertoire diversity and clonality. Clonotypes with over 0.1% abundance in tumor and at least 32-fold higher abundance in tumor than in normal breast were defined as tumor-enriched. The table was pulled from immuneACCESS by TCRdb, which kept in-frame rearrangements only. Such tables lose some clones; where checked, under half of the loss comes from unresolved V genes, and the rest has no known cause. That table is the source of V, J and clone size, and D and trimming were worked out from the DNA. This sample lists around 25,000 clones; 65% to 75% were detected once. The top ten clonotypes cover just under 10% of the sample.

About 17-50 mg of tumor tissue was diced and typically yielded more than 2.5 ug of DNA. The study profiled bulk TCR beta-chain repertoires in matched peripheral blood, tumor and adjacent normal breast tissue taken from approximately 15 patients with early-stage breast cancer. After resection, visually identified tumor tissue was excised and placed in prechilled RNAlater. A TissueLyser II was used to homogenize diced tumor tissue (about 20-55 mg) in RLTplus buffer containing beta-mercaptoethanol and antifoaming agent. The Qiagen AllPrep DNA/RNA Mini kit was used for genomic DNA extraction. From the cysteine through the phenylalanine, the CDR3 covers 15 amino acids. Only the CDR3 DNA is retained, 45 bases long and in frame from the first base. Relative to germline, V is missing 4 bases and J is missing 7 bases, with 11 bases of the junction outside any gene match. The germline V gene gives CDR1 as LGHNA and CDR2 as YSLEER.

This receptor was obtained from a person aged 55-75 years with breast cancer. Here the chain combines TRBV4-3 and TRBJ1-1; the central 8 bases match TRBD1. The specimen was breast tumor tissue. The CDR3 here reads CASSLDTGGAFEAFF. In nucleotides, the sequence is TGCGCCAGCAGCCTAGACACAGGGGGGGCCTTTGAAGCTTTCTTT.